This entry features one TCR beta chain sequence. This clonotype was seen ten or more times. The specificity of this receptor is unknown. The record has no base qualities; no much larger clone is one base away. Receptors were amplified or captured by RACE. The reads were generated on a NextSeq 500. During library preparation, unique molecular identifiers were attached to individual cDNA molecules so that TCRs could be counted quantitatively and reproducibly. Each blood RNA sample was used to sequence both TCR alpha and TCR beta chains. In the source study's methods: The median number of TCRs per sample was over 85,000, ranging from about 20,000 to 750,000. V, J and CDR3 annotation of the TCR reads was performed with the Decombinator software suite. For PS versus PT1 abundance plots, all samples were subsampled to the same number of TCRs (28,000). TCRs were defined as expanded if absent before sensitization and observed at least eight times at the 2-week time point. TCRdb trimmed the raw reads at Q25, called clones with MiXCR and kept productive beta chains. Every CDR3 protein is listed once, alongside the most common genes and DNA of its rows. For this entry, the V and J calls and clone size follow TCRdb and not the study's own pipeline. For this sample the table gives roughly 90,000 distinct CDR3 sequences, of which under 13% were detected only once. The top ten constitute more than 1% of the sample.

This sample stems from a study of human T cells and chemical hapten exposure (dated by TCRdb to the early 2020s). Broadly, across the study: For sensitization, 2% DPC in acetone was applied to an approximately 2 cm by approximately 2 cm area of upper inner arm skin. Throughout the approximately 24-week study period, patients were also given weekly therapeutic DPC doses on the scalp. Patch tests used Finn chambers with 0.01% DPC on the upper back, scored after 6 days by International Contact Dermatitis Research Group standards. Alopecia areata with under or over 50% scalp involvement, alopecia totalis and alopecia universalis were represented in the patient cohort, which was mostly female. The libraries were sequenced as a pool, and the TCR yield per sample differed mostly because of small variations in library volumes within the pool. The study tracked peripheral blood TCR repertoire changes in vivo during primary and secondary sensitization to the hapten diphenylcyclopropenone (DPC) in alopecia patients. Blood samples were taken from patients before sensitization (week 0) and at 2, 6 and about 24 weeks after DPC sensitization. About 30 alopecia patients provided blood for TCR sequencing at one to four time points (pre-sensitization, 2, 6 and 24 weeks).

The sample's time point, from its label and the paper: patch test 3, about 24 weeks after DPC sensitization. Sample treatment or condition, as interpreted from the label and publication: therapeutic diphenylcyclopropenone sensitization with weekly scalp DPC. At every patch-test visit, the blood draw took place before the patch test was put on. Patients were considered eligible if aged 18 to 70, diagnosed with alopecia and deemed suitable for DPC therapy, and patients were excluded if pregnant. Total RNA was isolated from unfractionated whole blood collected in Tempus Blood RNA tubes. The CDR3, cysteine through phenylalanine, is 13 amino acids long. Only CDR3 DNA remains: 39 bases, in frame from the first base. CDR1 SGHRS and CDR2 YFSETQ were looked up in the germline V gene. V is clipped by 7 bases and J by 1 base, and the sequence between their germline boundaries is 9 bases long. Here is what the overall study found, with its caveats: After repeated subsampling, changes were observed in the strength of the expansion versus patch-test correlation and in the threshold at which the correlation became significant. DPC sensitization did not change how many TCRs were above 1 in 1000 frequency, and no evidence was found of alterations in global repertoire structure. A positive correlation was found between the number of PT1 expanded TCRs and patch test score, with significance reached at thresholds 8, 16 and 32 but not 4. Significantly more large CDR3 similarity clusters were formed by expanded TCRs than by pre-sensitization or healthy control sets, consistent with antigen-driven responses. Because all patients had alopecia, a presumed autoimmune disease, the immune response of the patients might differ from that of healthy individuals.

Rearrangement joined TRBV5-1 to TRBJ1-5; a tentative D call is TRBD1 (5 bases match). The source material was whole blood, sampled in connection with sensitization to the hapten diphenylcyclopropenone (DPC). The receptor comes from a woman aged 25-40 years with alopecia areata. Some clones in this sample may be carry-over from other donors' samples. The CDR3 reads CASAGDSNQPQHF. Read as DNA, the sequence is TGCGCCAGCGCGGGGGACAGCAATCAGCCCCAGCATTTT.